These 19 T cell receptor beta chains were sequenced from one sample in a study of a mutant IDH1 vaccine in newly diagnosed glioma (TCRdb year 2021). Explained via the paper, the time point label denotes: baseline, week 1 (first vaccination visit). Taken with the paper, the label for treatment or condition translates to: pre-vaccination baseline after standard-of-care therapy. The library was built by means of the immunoSEQ multiplex PCR assay. TCRdb re-hosts the immuneACCESS table, in-frame sequences only. Its copies lack some clones; in the studies checked, an unresolved V gene accounts for under half of them, and the cause for the rest is not known. The sample table shows fewer than 45,000 clones, and over 85% are seen once. In total, the top ten clones hold 15% to 20% of the sample. The material was PBMCs, obtained from a glioma patient treated with radiotherapy, temozolomide or both. The receptors were gathered from a young man with glioma.

The chain employs TRBV6-5 and TRBJ2-7, with TRBD2 matching 11 bases. Germline CDR1 MNHEY, CDR2 SVGAGI. After removal of 4 bases from V and 4 bases from J, the junction contained 6 bases not matched to a gene. CDR3 size: 15 residues. The CDR3 loop reads CASSLTSGRRYEQYF. The CDR3, as DNA: TGTGCCAGCAGTTTAACTAGCGGGAGAAGGTACGAGCAGTACTTC.

V is TRBV29-1 and J is TRBJ2-7; D is undetermined. Trimming pared 5 bases from V and 1 base from J, leaving 18 bases between. Germline V CDR1 and CDR2: SQVTM, ANQGSEA. The CDR3 runs 15 residues. The CDR3 DNA reads as TGCAGCGTTTCCGGAGCTCCGCCGGAGTCCTACGAGCAGTACTTC. Its translation is CSVSGAPPESYEQYF.

The genes are TRBV6-5 and TRBJ1-4; a possible D gene is TRBD1 (6 bases). CDR3 size: 14 residues. V gave up 5 bases and J gave up 4 bases, with 11 bases separating them. Looked up from germline, CDR1 is MNHEY and CDR2 is SVGAGI. DNA for the CDR3: TGTGCCAGCAGTCTGAGGGGGAATAATGAAAAACTGTTTTTT. Protein product: CASSLRGNNEKLFF.

The chain combines TRBV5-6 with TRBJ2-7; 7 positions agree with TRBD1. The V gene's germline CDR1 is SGHDT and CDR2 YYEEEE. This CDR3 comprises 12 residues. Losses at the gene ends were 3 bases for V and 3 bases for J; bases not matched to a gene: 0. CDR3 DNA sequence: TGTGCCAGCAGCTGGGACAGCTACGAGCAGTACTTC. It translates to CASSWDSYEQYF.

The chain employs TRBV6-5 and TRBJ2-1; no definite D call. Germline V gives CDR1 MNHEY, CDR2 SVGAGI. This CDR3 comprises 11 residues. The ends were cut back, 9 bases at V and 10 bases at J, with 13 bases in the middle. CDR3 loop: CASGIRPEQFF. The CDR3 DNA sequence: TGTGCCAGTGGAATTAGACCGGAGCAGTTCTTC.

This clone is a singleton in its sample. The chain employs TRBV10-1 and TRBJ2-2, with D possibly being TRBD2 (5 bases). V was cut by 5 bases and J by 1 base, with 8 bases left in between. Looked up from germline, CDR1 is WNHNN and CDR2 is SYGVQD (reference sequence). The CDR3 extends over 14 amino acids. CDR3 protein: CASSYGGNTGELFF. CDR3 sequence (DNA): TGCGCCAGCAGTTACGGAGGGAACACCGGGGAGCTGTTTTTT.

The chain couples TRBV9 to TRBJ1-2, with 7 bases that match TRBD1. Germline V gives CDR1 SGDLS, CDR2 YYNGEE. CDR3 length equals 15 residues. With V trimmed by 4 bases and J by 4 bases, 10 bases remained unmatched. As DNA, the CDR3 is TGTGCCAGCAGCCCCGGAAGGGGGCCGAGCTATGGCTACACCTTC. Protein: CASSPGRGPSYGYTF.

The V call is TRBV5-6, the J call TRBJ2-7, with 8 bases fitting TRBD2. Trimming cost V 1 base and J 0 bases; bases outside gene matches: 3. Germline lookup yields CDR1 SGHDT and CDR2 YYEEEE. The CDR3 covers 15 residues. The CDR3 loop is CASSLISGNSYEQYF. The DNA for the CDR3 is TGTGCCAGCAGCTTGATTAGCGGGAACTCCTACGAGCAGTACTTC.

Sample share makes this clone large. The V call is TRBV7-9, the J call TRBJ2-1; 16 bases are shared with TRBD2. V lost 0 bases and J lost 5; bases outside the gene matches: 1. Germline CDR1 SEHNR, CDR2 FQNEAQ (reference sequence). This CDR3 has 17 residues. The CDR3 DNA sequence: TGTGCCAGCAGCTTAGCGGGGACTAGCGGGAGGGACAATGAGCAGTTCTTC. Protein: CASSLAGTSGRDNEQFF.

The rearrangement uses TRBV6-5 and TRBJ1-2, with D maybe TRBD1 (5 bases). This CDR3 has 14 residues. The V end was cut by 2 bases, the J end by 4 bases, with 11 bases between. Looked up from germline, CDR1 is MNHEY and CDR2 is SVGAGI. The CDR3 DNA sequence: TGTGCCAGCAGTTACGGCAGGGCCGGCTATGGCTACACCTTC. As protein: CASSYGRAGYGYTF.

The V and J genes are TRBV4-3 and TRBJ1-5, with D maybe TRBD1 (5 bases). The V gene's germline CDR1 is LGHNA and CDR2 YSLEER. The CDR3 extends over 15 amino acids. Trimming removed 4 bases at V and 3 bases at J, with 13 bases between. The CDR3 here is CASSPQAGVNQPQHF. CDR3 coding DNA: TGCGCCAGCAGCCCCCAGGCGGGGGTCAATCAGCCCCAGCATTTT.

The sample holds a few counts of this clone. This sequence joins TRBV5-1 and TRBJ2-7; 7 bases are a match to TRBD1. V was pared by 4 bases and J by 4 bases, with 5 bases of the junction left unmatched. The CDR3 has 13 residues. Germline assignment: CDR1 SGHRS and CDR2 YFSETQ. In DNA, the CDR3 is TGCGCCAGCAGCATCGGGACAGTGTACGAGCAGTACTTC. Translation gives CASSIGTVYEQYF. The complete variable domain, with remaining parts taken from reference TRBV5-1 and TRBJ2-7, reads KAGVTQTPRYLIKTRGQQVTLSCSPISGHRSVSWYQQTPGQGLQFLFEYFSETQRNKGNFPGRFSGRQFSNSRSEMNVSTLELGDSALYLCASSIGTVYEQYFGPGTRLTVT.

V and J are TRBV5-1 and TRBJ2-1; D unclear. V lost 4 bases and J 6 bases, leaving 20 bases between the germline ends. Germline V gene data show CDR1 as SGHRS and CDR2 as YFSETQ. This CDR3 spans 16 amino acids. The CDR3 DNA sequence: TGCGCCAGCAGCGACCCTACCAGAAGCGCTCTCAATGAGCAGTTCTTC. Residues: CASSDPTRSALNEQFF.

This chain uses TRBV4-3 with TRBJ2-2; D call uncertain. V lost 0 bases to trimming and J lost 2 bases, with 10 bases between them. This CDR3 is built from 16 residues. Germline lookup yields CDR1 LGHNA and CDR2 YSLEER. In DNA form, the CDR3 reads TGCGCCAGCAGCCAAGACGCTAGAGCAAACACCGGGGAGCTGTTTTTT. This gives the protein CASSQDARANTGELFF.

The chain has TRBV28 and TRBJ1-2, with 7 bases fitting TRBD1. Germline V gene sequence: CDR1 MDHEN, CDR2 SYDVKM. The V gene end was trimmed by 2 bases and the J gene end by 2 bases; junction bases not matched to a gene: 2. The CDR3 length is 14 residues. As DNA, the CDR3 is TGTGCCAGCAGTTTACCGACAGGGAACTATGGCTACACCTTC. The encoded protein is CASSLPTGNYGYTF.

The chain joins TRBV5-4 to TRBJ2-1, with TRBD2 identical over 8 bases. This CDR3 has 12 residues. Germline trimming cut 0 bases from V and 15 bases from J; bases unmatched to any gene: 5. Germline CDR1 SGHNT, CDR2 YYREEE (reference sequence). CDR3 nucleotide sequence: TGTGCCAGCAGCTTGGACCGACTAGCGCCGTTCTTC. The encoded protein is CASSLDRLAPFF.

This chain connects TRBV29-1 to TRBJ2-1; weak D call: TRBD2 (6 bases). This CDR3 region has 15 residues. The ends were cut back, 6 bases at V and 6 bases at J, with 21 bases in the middle. The germline V gene encodes CDR1 SQVTM and CDR2 ANQGSEA. Written as DNA, the CDR3 is TGCAGCGTCGCATATATCGGGAGCTCTCGCAATGAGCAGTTCTTC. Its translation is CSVAYIGSSRNEQFF.

The CDR3 protein is CASSLDGQGVTEAFF. CDR3 DNA sequence: TGCGCCAGCAGCTTGGACGGACAGGGAGTTACTGAAGCTTTCTTT. The rearrangement uses TRBV5-1 and TRBJ1-1; TRBD1 matches at 8 bases. The V gene end was trimmed by 0 bases and the J gene end by 5 bases; junction bases not matched to a gene: 6. The germline gives CDR1 SGHRS, CDR2 YFSETQ. CDR3 size: 15 residues.

The J gene is TRBJ2-3, the V gene TRBV25-1; a weak D match, TRBD2 (6 bases). The CDR3 loop spans 16 amino acids. V was pared by 2 bases and J by 2 bases, with 14 bases between. Germline V CDR1 and CDR2: MGHDK, SYGVNS. CDR3 loop: CASSELTSTDTDTQYF. The CDR3 bases are TGTGCCAGCAGTGAACTTACTAGCACAGACACAGATACGCAGTATTTT.